The sequence of this TCR beta chain was determined in a study of blood T cell repertoires in COVID-19. Assay: immunoSEQ multiplex PCR; the TCRdb copy retains only in-frame clones and omits some. The sample lists 200,000 to 250,000 clones, 80% to 90% occurring once. Trimming removed 2 bases at V and 4 bases at J, with 3 bases between. CDR3 length: 13 residues. Germline assignment: CDR1 MNHEY and CDR2 SVGAGI. The rearrangement joins TRBV6-5 to TRBJ2-6; D not certain. The source is a woman aged 55-75 years who had recovered from COVID-19. The specimen sequenced was peripheral blood. CDR3 loop: CASSYPGANVLTF. The CDR3 DNA sequence: TGTGCCAGCAGTTACCCGGGGGCCAACGTCCTGACTTTC.